This TCR beta chain was found in a study of T cells in Graves' hyperthyroidism and ophthalmopathy. Clinical Activity Scores of at least 3, NOSPECS grades of at least 4 and durations under 3 months characterized ophthalmopathy patients. The CDR3 regions of TCR beta were amplified from RNA transcripts. The primer set for the first-round RT-PCR of the TCR CDR3 was HTBI. MiXCR, applied by TCRdb to the multiplex PCR reads, yields one record per CDR3 protein. The top ten hold under 45% of the sample, which has about 300,000 distinct CDR3 sequences, roughly 19% seen once. This clonotype was detected a few times. Its matching antigen is unknown. Germline-derived CDR1 and CDR2 are SGHRS and YFSETQ. The CDR3 runs to 13 residues. V was pared by 7 bases and J by 2 bases, with 9 bases between. Study conclusions and caveats: Stable hyperthyroidism was told apart from ophthalmopathy by a model built on 13 V-J features. Among clonotypes expanded in thyroid above 0.001, most were also found in blood.

The receptor's source is a man in his fifties with Graves' ophthalmopathy. The material sequenced was blood. V and J are TRBV5-1 and TRBJ1-4; D is unclear. The CDR3 coding sequence is TGCGCCAGCCAAGGGCAGACTAATGAAAAACTGTTTTTT. Protein: CASQGQTNEKLFF.